What follows are 23 T cell receptor beta chains derived from one specimen sequenced in a study of blood T cell repertoires in COVID-19. TCRdb's table, derived via immunoSEQ multiplex PCR, lists solely in-frame clones and lacks some. The sample holds 100,000 or so clones, 80% to 90% seen once. Material: peripheral blood. The receptor set was obtained from a human donor with acute or convalescent COVID-19. The donor label of this sample is uncertain.

This chain uses TRBV19 with TRBJ2-1; D not certain. V was shortened by 6 bases and J by 9 bases, with 15 bases between the two germline ends. Germline CDR1 is LNHDA and CDR2 is SQIVND (reference sequence). CDR3 length: 13 amino acids. The chain's CDR3 is CASRSGSSSEQFF. In DNA form, the CDR3 reads TGTGCCAGTAGATCCGGGTCCTCCAGTGAGCAGTTCTTC. Full variable domain (missing parts from reference TRBV19 and TRBJ2-1): DGGITQSPKYLFRKEGQNVTLSCEQNLNHDAMYWYRQDPGQGLRLIYYSQIVNDFQKGDIAEGYSVSREKKESFPLTVTSAQKNPTAFYLCASRSGSSSEQFFGPGTRLTVL.

The chain uses TRBV19 and TRBJ2-2; 12 positions match TRBD2. Germline CDR1 reads LNHDA; CDR2 reads SQIVND (reference sequence). CDR3 length equals 16 residues. V trimming: 6 bases; J trimming: 5 bases; junction bases outside the gene matches: 7. CDR3 bases: TGTGCCAGTAGGAGACTAGCGGGGGCCGGTACCGGGGAGCTGTTTTTT. Translated, it gives CASRRLAGAGTGELFF. The full variable domain, rest sourced from reference TRBV19 and TRBJ2-2, is DGGITQSPKYLFRKEGQNVTLSCEQNLNHDAMYWYRQDPGQGLRLIYYSQIVNDFQKGDIAEGYSVSREKKESFPLTVTSAQKNPTAFYLCASRRLAGAGTGELFFGEGSRLTVL.

The chain recombines TRBV7-2 with TRBJ2-3, with 9 positions matching TRBD2. The CDR3 is made up of 15 amino acids. V was pared by 5 bases and J by 6 bases, with 9 bases of the junction left unmatched. Germline V gene lookup returns CDR1 SGHTA and CDR2 FQGNSA. The CDR3 here is CASSPWGSGGDTQYF. CDR3 DNA: TGTGCCAGCAGCCCCTGGGGTAGCGGGGGTGATACGCAGTATTTT.

The chain combines TRBV2 with TRBJ1-5; 8 positions match TRBD1. Germline assignment: CDR1 SNHLY and CDR2 FYNNEI. The CDR3 spans 16 residues. V was clipped by 6 bases and J by 3 bases; unmatched bases: 10. The CDR3, as DNA: TGTGCCAGCAGACGGGACAGGACACTTTTCAATCAGCCCCAGCATTTT. Translating gives CASRRDRTLFNQPQHF.

The chain links TRBV4-2 to TRBJ1-4; no reliable D call. V was cut by 0 bases and J by 3 bases, with 8 bases left in between. CDR3 length: 15 residues. From germline, CDR1 is LGHNA and CDR2 YNFKEQ. The CDR3: CASSQDREANEKLFF. For the CDR3, the DNA is TGTGCCAGCAGCCAAGATCGGGAGGCTAATGAAAAACTGTTTTTT.

The chain uses TRBV7-2 and TRBJ2-3; possible D gene TRBD2, 5 bases. The germline CDR1 and CDR2 sequences are SGHTA and FQGNSA. V lost 1 base to trimming and J lost 6 bases, with 23 bases between them. This CDR3 comprises 18 residues. In DNA form, the CDR3 reads TGTGCCAGCAGCTTAGTGGGTATAAGTGGGAGCCCCGCGGATACGCAGTATTTT. Protein product: CASSLVGISGSPADTQYF.

This clone was recorded a few times. The chain recombines TRBV2 with TRBJ1-6; D remains ambiguous. With 6 bases removed from V and 6 bases from J, the gap between germline ends came to 12 bases. Germline CDR1 SNHLY, CDR2 FYNNEI. The length of the CDR3 is 14 residues. The CDR3 spells CASSFTEGNSPLHF. In nucleotides, the CDR3 is TGTGCCAGCAGCTTTACCGAGGGTAATTCACCCCTCCACTTT.

The chain links TRBV2 to TRBJ1-2, with D perhaps matching TRBD1 (6 bases). Trimming shortened V by 5 bases and J by 4 bases, and 14 bases separated the two germline ends. The CDR3 contains 14 residues. CDR1 and CDR2 (germline): SNHLY, FYNNEI. The DNA for the CDR3 is TGTGCCAGCAGTCCGGACAGTAACTTCTATGGCTACACCTTC. Translated, it gives CASSPDSNFYGYTF.

The genes are TRBV7-8 and TRBJ2-3, with 11 bases lining up with TRBD2. The length of the CDR3 is 16 residues. CDR1 is SGHVS and CDR2 is FQNEAQ in the germline V gene. The ends lost 0 bases at V and 7 bases at J; junction bases unmatched: 6. The CDR3 sequence: CASSLALAGGWNTQYF. CDR3 DNA: TGTGCCAGCAGCTTAGCTCTAGCGGGAGGATGGAATACGCAGTATTTT.

This chain uses TRBV29-1 with TRBJ2-3; possible D gene TRBD1, 6 bases. Germline loops: CDR1 SQVTM, CDR2 ANQGSEA. V was shortened by 5 bases and J by 0 bases, with 9 bases between the two germline ends. The CDR3 contains 13 residues. The CDR3 DNA reads as TGCAGCGTTAGAGGGGGAAGCACAGATACGCAGTATTTT. Protein sequence: CSVRGGSTDTQYF.

The rearrangement uses TRBV10-3 and TRBJ2-5, with 8 bases that match TRBD2. CDR3 length: 16 residues. V was pared by 7 bases and J by 4 bases, with 14 bases of the junction left unmatched. The germline V gene encodes CDR1 ENHRY and CDR2 SYGVKD. CDR3 region: CAIKSSEGLVGETQYF. The CDR3 DNA is TGTGCCATCAAAAGTTCCGAGGGACTAGTCGGAGAGACCCAGTACTTC.

This clone was recorded only once. V and J are TRBV27 and TRBJ2-5; the match to TRBD2 covers 10 bases. The germline gives CDR1 MNHEY, CDR2 SMNVEV (reference sequence). V lost 0 bases to trimming and J lost 8 bases; unmatched junction nucleotides: 6. This CDR3 is 15 amino acids long. As DNA, the CDR3 is TGTGCCAGCAGTTTATCGGGGACTAGCGACGCTACCCAGTACTTC. It yields the protein CASSLSGTSDATQYF.

V is TRBV5-1 and J is TRBJ2-1, with D possibly matching TRBD1 (5 bases). The length of the CDR3 is 14 residues. Per the germline V gene, CDR1 is SGHRS and CDR2 is YFSETQ. The V end was cut by 0 bases, the J end by 6 bases, with 10 bases between. CDR3 nucleotides: TGCGCCAGCAGCTTGGTCCCCAGGGCCAATGAGCAGTTCTTC. The encoded protein is CASSLVPRANEQFF.

The V gene is TRBV28, the J gene TRBJ1-1; TRBD1 matches 8 bases. The CDR3 covers 14 residues. J gave up 5 bases and V 2 bases, and 4 bases lay outside the gene matches. Per germline, CDR1 MDHEN and CDR2 SYDVKM. This CDR3 reads CASSLGQGWTEAFF. In DNA, the CDR3 is TGTGCCAGCAGTTTAGGACAGGGTTGGACTGAAGCTTTCTTT.

The J gene is TRBJ1-6, the V gene TRBV7-4; 7 bases match TRBD1. Germline V lookup: CDR1 SGHVT, CDR2 SQSDAQ. V was clipped by 1 base and J by 8 bases; unmatched bases: 17. CDR3 size: 19 residues. The CDR3, as DNA: TGTGCCAGCAGCTTAGTGACCGACAGGGCCAAGCAGGTCGATTCACCCCTCCACTTT. Translated: CASSLVTDRAKQVDSPLHF.

The DNA of the CDR3 is TGCGCCAGCAGCTTGGTCAGAGACGCGGACTCCTACAATGAGCAGTTCTTC. The encoded protein is CASSLVRDADSYNEQFF. The V and J genes are TRBV5-1 and TRBJ2-1; D ambiguous. V shed 0 bases and J shed 0 bases, with 13 bases lying between them. The germline CDR1 and CDR2 sequences are SGHRS and YFSETQ. This CDR3 contains 17 residues.

The chain is built from TRBV4-1 and TRBJ1-4; TRBD1 might be the D (5 bases). Trimming took 3 bases from V and 5 from J, leaving 13 bases between them. Germline CDR1 is MGHRA and CDR2 is YSYEKL. The CDR3 has 15 amino acids. CDR3 sequence: CASSQPGGYNEKLFF. The CDR3 bases are TGCGCCAGCAGCCAGCCGGGGGGTTACAATGAAAAACTGTTTTTT.

This clone was picked up one time. The J gene is TRBJ1-5, the V gene TRBV7-3; D not certain. Germline CDR1 reads SGHTA; CDR2 reads FQGTGA. V was shortened by 0 bases and J by 4 bases, with 4 bases between the two germline ends. This CDR3 is 13 amino acids long. The CDR3 DNA reads TGTGCCAGCAGCTTAACCAGGAATCAGCCCCAGCATTTT. This encodes CASSLTRNQPQHF.

The CDR3 nucleotides read TGTGCCAGCAGACGACAGGGGGCCGCTGAAGCTTTCTTT. It encodes CASRRQGAAEAFF. V is TRBV28 and J is TRBJ1-1, with TRBD1 matching over 10 bases. Trimming removed 6 bases from V and 6 bases from J; junction bases left unmatched: 4. From germline, CDR1 is MDHEN and CDR2 SYDVKM. The length of the CDR3 is 13 residues.

The chain has TRBV15 and TRBJ2-2; weak D call: TRBD2 (6 bases). The CDR3 contains 16 residues. The germline V and J ends were trimmed by 1 base and 1 base, with 10 bases remaining between them. Germline V lookup: CDR1 LNHNV, CDR2 YYDKDF (reference sequence). In DNA, the CDR3 is TGTGCCACCAGCAGAGCGGGACTCATGAACACCGGGGAGCTGTTTTTT. Translated: CATSRAGLMNTGELFF.

The genes are TRBV19 and TRBJ1-4; a weak D match, TRBD1 (6 bases). The CDR3 runs to 14 residues. Trimming took off 8 bases at V and 3 bases at J, with 13 bases between the two ends. Germline lookup yields CDR1 LNHDA and CDR2 SQIVND (reference sequence). CDR3 residues: CASQQGRANEKLFF. CDR3 nucleotide sequence: TGTGCCAGTCAACAGGGCCGGGCTAATGAAAAACTGTTTTTT. The whole variable domain, filled in from reference TRBV19 and TRBJ1-4, reads DGGITQSPKYLFRKEGQNVTLSCEQNLNHDAMYWYRQDPGQGLRLIYYSQIVNDFQKGDIAEGYSVSREKKESFPLTVTSAQKNPTAFYLCASQQGRANEKLFFGSGTQLSVL.

The J gene is TRBJ1-5, the V gene TRBV4-3, with D unclear. CDR1 and CDR2 (germline): LGHNA, YSLEER. This CDR3 spans 15 amino acids. V was shortened by 4 bases and J by 2 bases, with 12 bases between the two germline ends. This CDR3 reads CASSREFGGNQPQHF. The CDR3 DNA follows: TGCGCCAGCAGCCGCGAGTTCGGAGGCAATCAGCCCCAGCATTTT.

A single count supports this clone. The chain uses TRBV30 and TRBJ1-1; possibly TRBD1 for D (5 bases). The V and J ends lost 0 bases and 6 bases respectively, with 14 bases between them. The CDR3 has 14 amino acids. Germline CDR1 and CDR2: GTSNPN and SVGIG (reference sequence). CDR3 protein: CAWSVQAGFAEAFF. The CDR3 DNA follows: TGTGCCTGGAGTGTACAGGCAGGGTTTGCTGAAGCTTTCTTT.